Listed below are T cell receptor beta chains from one sample, sequenced in a study of control samples from healthy donors and cancer patients. Profiled with immunoSEQ multiplex PCR; TCRdb holds only in-frame clones, not every one. Found here are 150,000 or so clones, about 94% of them singletons; the top ten hold approximately 6%. Sample: blood. These receptors all come from a middle-aged man in good health. The CDR3 runs from the conserved cysteine through the conserved F or W. A D gene is named only where the DNA matches it firmly. The size of a clone is reported for some rows only, either as once, few or many, or as a class for expanded clones.

TRBJ2-7,TRBV27,-,-,CASSLQAVSYEQYF,TGTGCCAGCAGTTTACAGGCTGTGAGCTACGAGCAGTACTTC
TRBJ1-2,TRBV5-4,-,-,CASSLAGINYGYTF,TGTGCCAGCAGCTTGGCAGGGATTAACTATGGCTACACCTTC
TRBJ1-5,TRBV28,-,once,CASSPPRLNQPQHF,TGTGCCAGCAGTCCCCCTCGGCTGAATCAGCCCCAGCATTTT
TRBJ1-3,TRBV4-1,-,-,CASSQVWGTAAGNTIYF,TGCGCCAGCAGCCAAGTCTGGGGCACGGCCGCGGGAAACACCATATATTTT
TRBJ2-2,TRBV9,TRBD1,-,CASSTRTGEETGELFF,TGTGCCAGCAGCACTAGGACAGGGGAGGAAACCGGGGAGCTGTTTTTT
TRBJ2-3,TRBV7-6,TRBD1,-,CASRPGQESTDTQYF,TGTGCCAGCAGACCGGGACAGGAGAGCACAGATACGCAGTATTTT
TRBJ2-7,TRBV5-4,-,-,CASSSQATPAEQYF,TGTGCCAGCAGCTCACAGGCAACACCTGCCGAGCAGTACTTC
TRBJ1-1,TRBV6-1,-,-,CASSDGRAMDEAFF,TGTGCCAGCAGTGACGGGCGGGCTATGGATGAAGCTTTCTTT
TRBJ1-4,TRBV14,-,-,CASSPRGGTNEKLFF,TGTGCCAGCAGCCCCCGGGGGGGAACTAATGAAAAACTGTTTTTT
TRBJ1-1,TRBV29-1,-,-,CSVVVGKNTEAFF,TGCAGCGTTGTGGTAGGGAAGAACACTGAAGCTTTCTTT
TRBJ1-1,TRBV27,-,-,CASRYTGATEAFF,TGTGCCAGCAGGTACACTGGGGCCACTGAAGCTTTCTTT
TRBJ1-1,TRBV14,-,few,CASSLGAGSEAFF,TGTGCCAGCAGCCTCGGAGCGGGCTCTGAAGCTTTCTTT
TRBJ1-5,TRBV19,-,-,CASKWVGSHQPQHF,TGTGCCAGTAAGTGGGTTGGGTCCCATCAGCCCCAGCATTTT
TRBJ1-6,TRBV19,TRBD1,-,CASTGQGRREVNSPLHF,TGTGCCAGTACGGGACAGGGGCGAAGGGAAGTAAATTCACCCCTCCACTTT
TRBJ1-1,TRBV27,-,-,CASSFSRNTEAFF,TGTGCCAGCAGTTTCAGTCGGAACACTGAAGCTTTCTTT
TRBJ1-2,TRBV5-4,-,-,CASRMGAAYGYTF,TGTGCCAGCAGGATGGGGGCGGCCTATGGCTACACCTTC
TRBJ1-2,TRBV5-1,TRBD1,once,CASTGQGRGGYTF,TGCGCCAGCACAGGACAGGGCCGAGGAGGCTACACCTTC
TRBJ2-1,TRBV11-3,TRBD1,-,CASSLEPGTVNEQFF,TGTGCCAGCAGCTTAGAGCCCGGGACAGTTAATGAGCAGTTCTTC
TRBJ2-2,TRBV12-5,TRBD1,-,CASGSKDRPLETGELFF,TGTGCTAGTGGTTCGAAGGACAGGCCCCTGGAGACCGGGGAGCTGTTTTTT
TRBJ2-5,TRBV5-1,TRBD1,-,CASSQGDSRQETQYF,TGCGCCAGCAGCCAAGGGGACAGCCGGCAAGAGACCCAGTACTTC
TRBJ1-2,TRBV7-9,-,-,CASSSSLAGIYGYTF,TGTGCCAGCAGCTCATCCCTGGCAGGGATCTATGGCTACACCTTC
TRBJ1-1,TRBV19,-,-,CASSLDLSLPIPPNTEAFF,TGTGCCAGTAGTCTGGACCTATCTCTCCCTATACCCCCGAACACTGAAGCTTTCTTT
TRBJ1-2,TRBV5-1,-,-,CASSLTGGDGYTF,TGCGCCAGCAGCTTGACGGGAGGGGATGGCTACACCTTC
TRBJ1-2,TRBV6-4,-,-,CASSDEGYGYTF,TGTGCCAGCAGTGACGAGGGGTATGGCTACACCTTC
TRBJ1-1,TRBV11-2,TRBD1,-,CASSVNSGQGGTEAFF,TGTGCCAGCAGCGTCAATTCCGGACAGGGAGGGACTGAAGCTTTCTTT
TRBJ1-3,TRBV7-2,TRBD1,once,CASSSSRQGVIYF,TGTGCCAGCAGCTCTTCAAGACAGGGAGTCATATATTTT
TRBJ1-4,TRBV6-5,-,-,CASSYEGEKLFF,TGTGCCAGCAGTTATGAAGGTGAAAAACTGTTTTTT
TRBJ1-6,TRBV5-5,TRBD1,-,CASSYGPDRWAQNSPLHF,TGTGCCAGCAGCTACGGGCCGGACAGGTGGGCTCAAAATTCACCCCTCCACTTT
TRBJ1-5,TRBV6-2/TRBV6-3,-,-,CASSYWLNQPQHF,TGTGCCAGCAGTTACTGGCTCAATCAGCCCCAGCATTTT
TRBJ2-3,TRBV6-5,-,-,CASSSRERQYF,TGTGCCAGCAGTTCCAGAGAGAGGCAGTATTTT
TRBJ1-1,TRBV5-1,-,-,CASSLRGGMNTEAFF,TGCGCCAGCAGCTTAAGGGGGGGTATGAACACTGAAGCTTTCTTT
TRBJ2-1,TRBV4-1,-,-,CASSQAGSWNEQFF,TGCGCCAGCAGCCAAGCAGGGAGTTGGAATGAGCAGTTCTTC
TRBJ1-1,TRBV19,-,-,CASSISNTEAFF,TGTGCCAGTAGTATCTCGAACACTGAAGCTTTCTTT
TRBJ1-2,TRBV4-3,-,-,CASSHSGHSNYGYTF,TGCGCCAGCAGCCATTCAGGACATTCTAACTATGGCTACACCTTC
TRBJ1-4,TRBV18,TRBD1,-,CASSQGQDGEKLFF,TGTGCCAGCTCACAAGGACAGGATGGGGAAAAACTGTTTTTT
TRBJ2-1,TRBV7-2,-,-,CASSLGVAATYNEQFF,TGTGCCAGCAGCTTAGGAGTAGCGGCCACCTACAATGAGCAGTTCTTC
TRBJ2-7,TRBV27,-,-,CASSLYSSYEQYF,TGTGCCAGCAGTTTGTACAGCTCCTACGAGCAGTACTTC
TRBJ1-2,TRBV6-5,-,-,CASSYFRGEGYTF,TGTGCCAGCAGTTACTTCCGCGGGGAGGGCTACACCTTC
TRBJ1-5,TRBV12-3/TRBV12-4,-,-,CASSLRWQPQHF,TGTGCCAGCAGTTTAAGGTGGCAGCCCCAGCATTTT
TRBJ1-2,TRBV14,-,once,CASSQAGVNYGYTF,TGTGCCAGCAGCCAAGCTGGGGTAAACTATGGCTACACCTTC
TRBJ2-5,TRBV18,-,-,CASSPEGESQYF,TGTGCCAGCTCACCAGAAGGAGAGTCCCAGTACTTC
TRBJ1-4,TRBV28,-,-,CAAAPHPTGTRNEKLFF,TGTGCCGCAGCCCCCCATCCTACCGGGACAAGGAATGAAAAACTGTTTTTT
TRBJ1-3,TRBV9,-,-,CASSGGRGTHSGNTIYF,TGTGCCAGCAGCGGGGGGAGAGGAACCCACTCTGGAAACACCATATATTTT
TRBJ1-6,TRBV28,-,-,CASSPTTEYNSPLHF,TGTGCCAGCAGCCCAACGACAGAGTATAATTCACCCCTCCACTTT
TRBJ2-3,TRBV28,-,-,CASTGGGEEGGDTQYF,TGTGCCAGCACCGGAGGGGGGGAAGAGGGCGGGGATACGCAGTATTTT
TRBJ2-3,TRBV7-9,-,-,CASSLVSTDTQYF,TGTGCCAGCAGCTTAGTAAGCACAGATACGCAGTATTTT
TRBJ1-6,TRBV6-6,-,-,CASSSQAYNSPLHF,TGTGCCAGCAGTTCACAGGCCTATAATTCACCCCTCCACTTT
TRBJ2-3,TRBV6-6,-,-,CASSYTRLGADTQYF,TGTGCCAGCAGTTACACGCGACTAGGGGCAGATACGCAGTATTTT
TRBJ1-1,TRBV27,-,-,CASSRGREAFF,TGTGCCAGCAGCAGAGGCAGAGAAGCTTTCTTT
TRBJ1-4,TRBV28,-,-,CASSLSLGNEKLFF,TGTGCCAGCAGTTTAAGTTTGGGGAATGAAAAACTGTTTTTT
TRBJ1-1,TRBV19,-,-,CASSMLRGTEAFF,TGTGCCAGTAGTATGCTAAGGGGGACTGAAGCTTTCTTT
TRBJ1-4,TRBV7-2,TRBD1,-,CASRETGGVGEKLFF,TGTGCCAGCAGAGAGACAGGGGGCGTGGGGGAAAAACTGTTTTTT
TRBJ2-1,TRBV18,TRBD1,-,CASSTGQGYNEQFF,TGTGCCAGCTCAACGGGACAGGGATACAATGAGCAGTTCTTC
TRBJ1-2,TRBV6-5,-,-,CASRPWTDYGYTF,TGTGCCAGCAGGCCTTGGACAGACTATGGCTACACCTTC
TRBJ2-7,TRBV13,-,-,CASSPTGAHLGEQYF,TGTGCCAGCAGCCCGACCGGGGCCCATCTGGGAGAGCAGTACTTC
TRBJ1-1,TRBV12-5,TRBD1,-,CASGLGDRVNTEAFF,TGTGCTAGTGGTTTGGGGGACAGGGTAAACACTGAAGCTTTCTTT
TRBJ1-1,TRBV9,-,-,CASSTGHMNTEAFF,TGTGCCAGCAGCACGGGACATATGAACACTGAAGCTTTCTTT
TRBJ1-2,TRBV2,TRBD1,-,CASTDGWTGEYDYTF,TGTGCCAGCACTGACGGGTGGACAGGGGAGTATGACTACACCTTC
TRBJ2-3,TRBV24-1,TRBD1,-,CATRQGSTDTQYF,TGTGCCACCCGACAGGGGAGCACAGATACGCAGTATTTT
TRBJ1-3,TRBV19,TRBD1,once,CASSIRSGQSPIYF,TGTGCCAGTAGCATCCGGTCGGGACAGTCCCCCATATATTTT